Listed below are T cell receptor beta chains from one sample, sequenced in a study of blood T cell repertoires in COVID-19. Libraries were prepared by immunoSEQ multiplex PCR; TCRdb keeps only in-frame clonotypes and omits some of them. The sample carries 450,000 to 500,000 clones, 70% to 90% recorded once. The material sequenced was peripheral blood. The origin of the receptors is a human donor in a cohort sampled during active COVID-19. Each CDR3 is given with its conserved first and last residue. D genes are given only for firm matches. Rows give clone size only sometimes, using once, few, many, or a class for an expanded clone.

>TRBV6-1|TRBJ1-3|NA|NA
CASSELSGNTIYF
TGTGCCAGCAGTGAACTCTCTGGAAACACCATATATTTT
>TRBV6-5|TRBJ1-1|NA|NA
CASSVLGRYTEAFF
TGTGCCAGCAGCGTCCTAGGGAGATACACTGAAGCTTTCTTT
>TRBV27|TRBJ1-6|NA|NA
CASSYRQGFSPLHF
TGTGCCAGCAGTTACCGGCAGGGGTTTTCACCCCTCCACTTT
>TRBV6-5|TRBJ2-1|NA|TRBD2
CASSYANSGKQFF
TGTGCCAGCAGTTACGCCAATAGCGGGAAGCAGTTCTTC
>TRBV6-6|TRBJ2-5|NA|TRBD2
CASRTGTSGQETQYF
TGTGCCAGCAGGACCGGGACTAGCGGGCAAGAGACCCAGTACTTC
>TRBV27|TRBJ1-2|NA|NA
CASSTAGANPYGYTF
TGTGCCAGCAGTACGGCAGGGGCTAACCCCTATGGCTACACCTTC
>TRBV30|TRBJ2-7|NA|TRBD2
CAWRPSLAGGHEQYF
TGTGCCTGGCGCCCCTCACTAGCGGGAGGGCACGAGCAGTACTTC
>TRBV11-2|TRBJ2-3|once|TRBD2
CASSYGLAGTDTQYF
TGTGCCAGCAGCTACGGACTAGCGGGAACAGATACGCAGTATTTT
>TRBV5-1|TRBJ2-3|NA|TRBD2
CASRGGSRSTDTQYF
TGCGCCAGCAGAGGCGGGAGTAGGAGCACAGATACGCAGTATTTT
>TRBV9|TRBJ1-3|NA|TRBD1
CASSVSGQGRNTIYF
TGTGCCAGCAGCGTATCAGGACAGGGGAGAAACACCATATATTTT
>TRBV4-1|TRBJ1-5|NA|TRBD1
CASSLQGAGEPQHF
TGCGCCAGCAGCTTACAGGGGGCTGGGGAGCCCCAGCATTTT
>TRBV11-2|TRBJ2-2|NA|NA
CASSTSTTGELFF
TGTGCCAGCAGCACTAGTACAACCGGGGAGCTGTTTTTT
>TRBV6-5|TRBJ1-4|NA|NA
CASSYSKRGVEKLFF
TGTGCCAGCAGTTACTCGAAAAGAGGAGTTGAAAAACTGTTTTTT
>TRBV6-2/TRBV6-3|TRBJ2-1|NA|TRBD2
CASSRSGSNEQFF
TGTGCCAGCAGTCGTAGCGGGTCGAATGAGCAGTTCTTC
>TRBV18|TRBJ2-1|NA|TRBD2
CASSPRTSGSSSYNEQFF
TGTGCCAGCTCACCGAGGACTAGCGGGTCGAGCTCCTACAATGAGCAGTTCTTC
>TRBV5-1|TRBJ2-7|few|TRBD1
CASSLEDRGGEQYF
TGCGCCAGCAGCTTGGAGGACAGGGGAGGGGAGCAGTACTTC
>TRBV15|TRBJ1-3|NA|TRBD1
CATSRDPTGAGNTIYF
TGTGCCACCAGCAGAGATCCAACAGGGGCTGGAAACACCATATATTTT
>TRBV9|TRBJ1-1|NA|NA
CASSEVGNTEAFF
TGTGCCAGCAGTGAGGTGGGGAACACTGAAGCTTTCTTT
>TRBV6-5|TRBJ1-4|NA|NA
CASSQTGATNEKLFF
TGTGCCAGCTCCCAGACAGGTGCAACTAATGAAAAACTGTTTTTT
>TRBV19|TRBJ1-2|NA|TRBD1
CASTPTGADYGYTF
TGTGCCAGTACTCCTACAGGGGCGGACTATGGCTACACCTTC
>TRBV27|TRBJ2-6|NA|NA
CASSSIGTTFSGANVLTF
TGTGCCAGCAGTTCCATCGGGACAACGTTCTCTGGGGCCAACGTCCTGACTTTC
>TRBV7-3|TRBJ1-1|NA|TRBD1
CASSHDRDTEAFF
TGTGCCAGCAGCCACGACAGGGACACTGAAGCTTTCTTT
>TRBV7-3|TRBJ2-1|NA|TRBD1
CASSRTGTGYNEQFF
TGTGCCAGCAGCCGGACCGGGACAGGTTACAATGAGCAGTTCTTC
>TRBV3-1/TRBV3-2|TRBJ2-1|NA|TRBD2
CASSLPGGSGPYNEQFF
TGTGCCAGCAGCCTTCCTGGCGGGAGCGGCCCCTACAATGAGCAGTTCTTC
>TRBV5-8|TRBJ2-7|once|NA
CASSLQGTSYEQYF
TGTGCCAGCAGCCTACAGGGTACCTCCTACGAGCAGTACTTC
>TRBV25-1|TRBJ2-4|NA|TRBD2
CASSDGLDRNIQYF
TGTGCCAGCAGTGATGGACTAGATCGAAACATTCAGTACTTC
>TRBV7-3|TRBJ2-5|NA|TRBD2
CASSSGMTSGKQETQYF
TGTGCCAGCAGCTCAGGAATGACTAGCGGGAAGCAAGAGACCCAGTACTTC
>TRBV29-1|TRBJ1-2|NA|NA
CSVRQANYGYTF
TGCAGCGTTCGGCAGGCTAACTATGGCTACACCTTC
>TRBV5-1|TRBJ2-2|NA|TRBD2
CASSQTQLAGANTGELFF
TGCGCCAGCAGCCAAACACAACTAGCGGGGGCGAACACCGGGGAGCTGTTTTTT
>TRBV5-5|TRBJ1-1|NA|TRBD1
CASRYTGAGTEAFF
TGTGCCAGCAGGTATACAGGGGCTGGTACTGAAGCTTTCTTT
>TRBV15|TRBJ2-7|few|NA
CATSRDVGHPDGEQYF
TGTGCCACCAGCAGAGATGTGGGACACCCTGATGGGGAGCAGTACTTC
>TRBV21-1|TRBJ1-4|NA|NA
CASSKGARSTNEKLFF
TGTGCCAGCAGCAAAGGGGCGCGCAGCACTAATGAAAAACTGTTTTTT
>TRBV6-2/TRBV6-3|TRBJ2-7|NA|TRBD2
CASTPFGTSHPYEQYF
TGTGCCAGCACCCCTTTCGGGACTAGTCATCCCTACGAGCAGTACTTC
>TRBV25-1|TRBJ1-1|NA|NA
CASSESGSIGRPEAFF
TGTGCCAGCAGTGAATCGGGGTCCATCGGTAGACCTGAAGCTTTCTTT
>TRBV15|TRBJ1-5|NA|TRBD1
CATSRGQGKVSQPQHF
TGTGCCACCAGCAGAGGACAGGGGAAGGTGAGTCAGCCCCAGCATTTT
>TRBV18|TRBJ2-1|once|NA
CASSPSFGGSYNEQFF
TGTGCCAGCTCACCTTCGTTCGGGGGCTCCTACAATGAGCAGTTCTTC
>TRBV28|TRBJ2-1|few|NA
CASSPGGREQFF
TGTGCCAGCAGTCCAGGGGGGCGTGAGCAGTTCTTC
>TRBV7-8|TRBJ2-1|few|TRBD1
CASSLEAGGVFSEQFF
TGTGCCAGCAGCTTAGAGGCAGGGGGCGTTTTTAGTGAGCAGTTCTTC
>TRBV5-6|TRBJ2-1|NA|NA
CASSLAFIIGEYNEQFF
TGTGCCAGCAGCTTGGCGTTTATTATCGGGGAGTACAATGAGCAGTTCTTC
>TRBV19|TRBJ2-4|once|NA
CASSPGENIQYF
TGTGCCAGTAGTCCAGGCGAAAACATTCAGTACTTC
>TRBV28|TRBJ2-4|NA|NA
CASSFTTRGIQYF
TGTGCCAGCAGTTTCACGACCAGGGGAATTCAGTACTTC
>TRBV7-2|TRBJ1-2|NA|TRBD1
CASSLGVGGQALGDYGYTF
TGTGCCAGCAGCTTAGGGGTTGGGGGACAGGCCCTCGGGGACTATGGCTACACCTTC
>TRBV7-2|TRBJ1-2|NA|TRBD1
CASSYGTGGGYTF
TGTGCCAGCAGCTACGGGACAGGGGGAGGCTACACCTTC
>TRBV9|TRBJ2-3|NA|TRBD2
CASSVTSGFSTDTQYF
TGTGCCAGCAGCGTAACTAGCGGGTTCAGCACAGATACGCAGTATTTT
>TRBV18|TRBJ2-7|NA|NA
CASSQQGGYEQYF
TGTGCCAGCTCACAACAGGGTGGATACGAGCAGTACTTC
>TRBV7-2|TRBJ2-7|NA|TRBD2
CASSPRTSGRTMGYEQYF
TGTGCCAGCAGCCCAAGGACTAGCGGGAGGACGATGGGCTACGAGCAGTACTTC